These 3 T cell receptor beta chains were all obtained from the same sample, sequenced in a study of blood T cell repertoires in COVID-19. Libraries were prepared by immunoSEQ multiplex PCR; TCRdb keeps only in-frame clonotypes and omits some of them. The sample includes over 300,000 clones, approximately 85% of them seen just once. The source material was PBMCs or T cells enriched from blood (not recorded which). Receptor source: a man between 25 and 39 years old who had recovered from COVID-19.

The V and J genes are TRBV30 and TRBJ1-2, with D maybe TRBD1 (6 bases). V lost 0 bases and J 3 bases, leaving 8 bases between the germline ends. CDR3 length equals 13 residues. From germline, CDR1 is GTSNPN and CDR2 SVGIG (reference sequence). The CDR3 is CAWSVKGDYGYTF. The CDR3 region has the DNA TGTGCCTGGAGTGTAAAGGGGGACTATGGCTACACCTTC.

The rearrangement links TRBV11-1 to TRBJ1-5; 7 bases line up with TRBD1. The CDR3 loop spans 14 amino acids. Germline CDR1 and CDR2: SGHAT and FQDESV (reference sequence). The junction had 2 bases not matched to a gene; V was cut back by 3 bases and J by 3 bases. The CDR3 sequence: CASSLTGNNQPQHF. CDR3 DNA sequence: TGTGCCAGCAGCTTGACAGGGAACAATCAGCCCCAGCATTTT.

J is TRBJ2-7 and V is TRBV18, with no clear D. V lost 3 bases and J lost 7, with 10 bases in between. The CDR3 spans 12 residues. Germline CDR1 KGHSH, CDR2 LQKENI. CDR3 sequence: CASSPSEREQYF. The CDR3 DNA reads TGTGCCAGCTCACCGTCCGAGCGAGAGCAGTACTTC.